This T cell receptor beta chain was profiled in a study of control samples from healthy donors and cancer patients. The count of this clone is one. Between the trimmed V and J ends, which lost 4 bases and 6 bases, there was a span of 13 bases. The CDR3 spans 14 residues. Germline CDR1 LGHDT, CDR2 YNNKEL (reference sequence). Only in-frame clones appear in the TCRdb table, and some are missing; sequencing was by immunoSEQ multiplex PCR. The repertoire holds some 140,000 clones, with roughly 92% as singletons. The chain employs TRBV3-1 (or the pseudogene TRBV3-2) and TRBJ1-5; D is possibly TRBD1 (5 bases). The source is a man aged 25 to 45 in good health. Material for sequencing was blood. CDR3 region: CASSPLADSQPQHF. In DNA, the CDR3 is TGTGCCAGCAGCCCTTTGGCAGACAGTCAGCCCCAGCATTTT.